This T cell receptor (beta chain) was identified during a study of T cell changes during pregnancy in multiple sclerosis. Here immunoSEQ multiplex PCR was the method, and the copy in TCRdb shows in-frame clones only, minus some. The profile covers more than 95,000 clones, with around 93% appearing a single time and roughly 0.95% taken by the ten largest. From germline, CDR1 is MNHNS and CDR2 SASEGT. The CDR3 sequence is 16 residues long. Trimming took 4 bases from V and 3 from J; bases not matched to a gene: 8. The origin of this receptor is a female donor with multiple sclerosis, enrolled in a pregnancy study. The rearrangement joins TRBV6-1 to TRBJ2-7; 11 bases match TRBD2. The sample was peripheral blood, taken after pregnancy. The CDR3 nucleotides are TGTGCCAGCAGTGCCTTCGGACTAGCGGGCGGCTACGAGCAGTACTTC. Translated, it gives CASSAFGLAGGYEQYF.